Below, 30 T cell receptor beta chains from the same sample are listed, as sequenced in a study of OX40 agonist ivuxolimab in advanced cancers. Assay used: immunoSEQ multiplex PCR; TCRdb lists only in-frame clones, some missing. The sample holds about 61,000 clones, approximately 86% seen once. The sequencing here drew on CD4+ or CD8+ T cells sorted from blood, taken in a trial of the OX40 agonist ivuxolimab. The receptors stem from an adult with an advanced solid tumor such as melanoma, head and neck, liver or kidney cancer.

This clone appeared a single time. The rearrangement joins TRBV10-3 to TRBJ1-2; unclear D gene. From germline, CDR1 is ENHRY and CDR2 SYGVKD. The V end was cut by 7 bases, the J end by 0 bases, with 9 bases between. The CDR3 extends over 13 amino acids. This CDR3 is CAITRQANYGYTF. CDR3 bases: TGTGCCATCACTAGACAAGCTAACTATGGCTACACCTTC.

This chain connects TRBV5-1 to TRBJ2-1; possibly TRBD2 for D (6 bases). Trimming took 4 bases from V and 7 from J, leaving 15 bases between them. CDR1 is SGHRS, CDR2 YFSETQ, per germline. The CDR3 loop spans 14 amino acids. CDR3 coding DNA: TGCGCCAGCAGCCCCGGGACTCCCATAAATGAGCAGTTCTTC. Its protein product is CASSPGTPINEQFF.

This clone was seen only once. The chain recombines TRBV7-2 with TRBJ2-3; 11 bases are a match to TRBD2. V shed 5 bases, J shed 14 bases, and the junction held 9 bases outside the gene matches. The germline gives CDR1 SGHTA, CDR2 FQGNSA. The CDR3 totals 13 residues. The CDR3 sequence: CASSGRTSGHGYF. CDR3 nucleotides: TGTGCCAGCAGCGGTAGGACTAGCGGGCATGGGTATTTT.

The chain joins TRBV20-1 to TRBJ2-7; tentatively, D is TRBD1 or TRBD2 (5 bases each). The germline V and J ends were trimmed by 6 bases and 7 bases, with 13 bases remaining between them. Germline-derived CDR1 and CDR2 are DFQATT and SNEGSKA (reference sequence). The CDR3 spans 11 residues. CDR3 residues: CSAAPGREQYF. CDR3 nucleotides: TGCAGTGCCGCCCCGGGGCGGGAGCAGTACTTC.

The CDR3 bases are TGCGCCAGCAGAAAAGGGCAGGGGGATAACTATGGCTACACCTTC. Amino acids: CASRKGQGDNYGYTF. The V and J genes are TRBV10-2 and TRBJ1-2, with 7 bases matching TRBD1. V dropped 6 bases and J dropped 1; count of bases not matched to a gene: 8. Germline assignment: CDR1 WSHSY and CDR2 SAAADI. CDR3 size: 15 residues.

The rearrangement links TRBV7-2 to TRBJ2-1, with TRBD2 matching 9 bases. Germline loops: CDR1 SGHTA, CDR2 FQGNSA. CDR3 length: 16 amino acids. V was pared by 0 bases and J by 6 bases, with 6 bases of the junction left unmatched. CDR3 DNA: TGTGCCAGCAGCTTAGCGTCTCGCGGGGGGGCCAATGAGCAGTTCTTC. Its protein is CASSLASRGGANEQFF.

The chain is built from TRBV5-5 and TRBJ1-3, with a weak D call TRBD1 (5 bases). V was trimmed by 0 bases and J by 3 bases, leaving 13 bases between them. This CDR3 spans 16 amino acids. Germline V gene sequence: CDR1 SGHKS, CDR2 YYEKEE (reference sequence). The CDR3 bases are TGTGCCAGCAGCTTGGTGGCAGGGATCGGTGGAAACACCATATATTTT. This sequence encodes CASSLVAGIGGNTIYF.

The V call is TRBV15, the J call TRBJ2-7; 8 positions match TRBD1. The CDR3 has 16 amino acids. J was trimmed by 1 base and V by 5 bases; bases with no gene match: 10. Germline CDR1 and CDR2: LNHNV and YYDKDF (reference sequence). The CDR3 loop reads CATSEAATGASYEQYF. As DNA, the CDR3 is TGTGCCACCAGCGAAGCTGCGACAGGGGCATCCTACGAGCAGTACTTC.

The rearrangement uses TRBV6-5 and TRBJ2-5; TRBD2 might be the D (5 bases). The CDR3 totals 14 residues. V gave up 0 bases and J gave up 5 bases, with 10 bases separating them. CDR1 is MNHEY and CDR2 is SVGAGI in the germline V gene. The CDR3 here is CASSYSGGWETQYF. The CDR3 nucleotides read TGTGCCAGCAGTTACTCGGGCGGGTGGGAGACCCAGTACTTC.

The CDR3 protein is CASSATNQPQHF. The CDR3 region has the DNA TGTGCCAGCAGCGCGACCAATCAGCCCCAGCATTTT. The chain carries TRBV9 and TRBJ1-5; no definite D call. Looked up from germline, CDR1 is SGDLS and CDR2 is YYNGEE. The CDR3 runs to 12 residues. V was shortened by 3 bases and J by 3 bases, with 4 bases between the two germline ends.

CDR3 amino acids: CASSQKGQGLNQPQHF. The CDR3 bases are TGCGCCAGCAGCCAGAAGGGACAGGGGTTAAATCAGCCCCAGCATTTT. V is TRBV4-1 and J is TRBJ1-5, with 10 bases matching TRBD1. Trimming took 3 bases from V and 4 from J; bases not matched to a gene: 6. The CDR3 runs 16 residues. From germline, CDR1 is MGHRA and CDR2 YSYEKL.

The chain's CDR3 is CASSQVGLAGGKGSYNEQFF. The CDR3 bases are TGCGCCAGCAGCCAAGTGGGACTAGCGGGGGGGAAGGGGTCCTACAATGAGCAGTTCTTC. This chain joins TRBV4-1 and TRBJ2-1, with 16 nucleotides matching TRBD2. The CDR3 has 20 amino acids. In germline, CDR1 is MGHRA, CDR2 YSYEKL. V shed 1 base and J 1 base; nucleotides not matched to a gene: 7.

V usage is TRBV5-5 and J usage is TRBJ1-1, with no clear D. Germline lookup yields CDR1 SGHKS and CDR2 YYEKEE (reference sequence). V shed 4 bases and J shed 2 bases, with 12 bases lying between them. The CDR3 is made up of 14 amino acids. In DNA, the CDR3 is TGTGCCAGCAGCCGGGGAGAGTACAACACTGAAGCTTTCTTT. Protein product: CASSRGEYNTEAFF.

As DNA, the CDR3 is TGTGCCAGCAGCCCAAAATACAGGGTTGGAAACACCATATATTTT. This encodes CASSPKYRVGNTIYF. The genes are TRBV7-9 and TRBJ1-3, with D possibly TRBD1 on 6 matching bases. This CDR3 has 15 amino acids. CDR1 is SEHNR, CDR2 FQNEAQ, per germline (reference sequence). Trimming pared 5 bases from V and 3 bases from J, leaving 14 bases between.

The chain uses TRBV5-1 and TRBJ2-1; possibly TRBD2 for D (5 bases). The CDR3 spans 15 residues. V lost 1 base to trimming and J lost 9 bases, with 17 bases between them. The germline CDR1 and CDR2 sequences are SGHRS and YFSETQ. For the CDR3, the DNA is TGCGCCAGCAGCTTGAAAAGGGTAGGTGAGGGTGAGCAGTTCTTC. It is translated as CASSLKRVGEGEQFF.

The chain joins TRBV29-1 to TRBJ1-5, with a tentative D call TRBD1 (5 bases). The V gene's germline CDR1 is SQVTM and CDR2 ANQGSEA. The V end was cut by 5 bases, the J end by 6 bases, with 11 bases between. The CDR3 contains 12 residues. CDR3 nucleotide sequence: TGCAGCGTTAGGGGCGGCAGTCAGCCCCAGCATTTT. As protein: CSVRGGSQPQHF.

The rearrangement joins TRBV7-6 to TRBJ1-6, with D possibly TRBD1 on 5 matching bases. This CDR3 region has 15 residues. Deletions cut 1 base from V and 9 bases from J, with 13 bases between. Germline lookup yields CDR1 SGHVS and CDR2 FNYEAQ. CDR3 sequence reads: CASSLVGGFSSPLHF. CDR3 bases: TGTGCCAGCAGCTTAGTTGGGGGGTTCAGTTCACCCCTCCACTTT.

This clone is termed medium-sized. The chain uses TRBV4-2 and TRBJ1-5; the D is unclear. The ends were cut back, 4 bases at V and 0 bases at J, with 10 bases in the middle. Per germline, CDR1 LGHNA and CDR2 YNFKEQ. The CDR3 covers 15 residues. The CDR3: CASSLNGDSNQPQHF. DNA of the CDR3: TGTGCCAGCAGCCTAAACGGGGATAGCAATCAGCCCCAGCATTTT.

The genes are TRBV5-5 and TRBJ1-5; no reliable D call. V lost 2 bases to trimming and J lost 2 bases, with 5 bases between them. CDR3 length equals 13 residues. The germline V gene encodes CDR1 SGHKS and CDR2 YYEKEE (reference sequence). CDR3 nucleotide sequence: TGTGCCAGCAGCTTCGAGGGCAATCAGCCCCAGCATTTT. Translating it yields CASSFEGNQPQHF.

The chain uses TRBV7-8 and TRBJ1-3, with a weak D call TRBD1 (5 bases). Trimming cost V 5 bases and J 0 bases, with 11 bases left between them. This CDR3 is 15 amino acids long. Germline loops: CDR1 SGHVS, CDR2 FQNEAQ. In DNA form, the CDR3 reads TGTGCCAGCAGCCCGGACATCCACTCTGGAAACACCATATATTTT. Its protein is CASSPDIHSGNTIYF.

The gene calls are TRBV7-9 and TRBJ2-7; no firm D call. The CDR3 has 14 amino acids. The V gene lost 5 bases and the J gene lost 3 bases, with 14 bases spanning the gap. Germline V gene sequence: CDR1 SEHNR, CDR2 FQNEAQ (reference sequence). CDR3: CASSPTDGGYEQYF. The DNA of the CDR3 is TGTGCCAGCAGCCCCACCGATGGCGGCTACGAGCAGTACTTC.

A few counts support this clone. The chain combines TRBV18 with TRBJ1-2, with TRBD1 identical over 7 bases. The V segment lost 4 bases and the J segment 4 bases; nucleotides outside the gene matches: 12. Germline-derived CDR1 and CDR2 are KGHSH and LQKENI. The CDR3 loop spans 16 amino acids. The CDR3 sequence is CASSQAAQGRGYGYTF. Written as DNA, the CDR3 is TGTGCCAGCTCACAAGCCGCACAGGGGCGGGGCTATGGCTACACCTTC. Filled out from reference TRBV18 and TRBJ1-2, the complete variable domain reads NAGVMQNPRHLVRRRGQEARLRCSPMKGHSHVYWYRQLPEEGLKFMVYLQKENIIDESGMPKERFSAEFPKEGPSILRIQQVVRGDSAAYFCASSQAAQGRGYGYTFGSGTRLTVV.

The gene calls are TRBV5-1 and TRBJ2-4, with D tentatively TRBD1 or TRBD2 (5 bases each). The CDR3 length is 15 residues. The germline CDR1 and CDR2 sequences are SGHRS and YFSETQ. Trimming left V 0 bases short and J 0 bases short, with 7 bases between. CDR3 sequence: CASSLGGSAKNIQYF. For the CDR3, the DNA is TGCGCCAGCAGCTTGGGGGGGTCAGCCAAAAACATTCAGTACTTC.

This clone came up once. This chain joins TRBV5-1 and TRBJ2-2; maybe TRBD2 (6 bases). Trimming left V 2 bases short and J 5 bases short, with 10 bases between. Germline assignment: CDR1 SGHRS and CDR2 YFSETQ. The CDR3 sequence is 14 residues long. This chain's CDR3 is CASSFPGETGELFF. DNA for the CDR3: TGCGCCAGCAGCTTTCCGGGGGAAACCGGGGAGCTGTTTTTT.

The CDR3 sequence is CASTQRLGGGGQAFF. The CDR3 region has the DNA TGTGCCAGCACCCAAAGGTTGGGGGGGGGAGGTCAAGCTTTCTTT. This chain connects TRBV11-2 to TRBJ1-1, with TRBD1 as a possible D gene (5 bases). The CDR3 consists of 15 residues. Trimming took off 7 bases at V and 9 bases at J, with 24 bases between the two ends. Germline V gene lookup returns CDR1 SGHAT and CDR2 FQNNGV.

This clone occurred once. The chain joins TRBV10-2 to TRBJ1-1, with TRBD1 matching 9 bases. Per the germline V gene, CDR1 is WSHSY and CDR2 is SAAADI. There are 13 residues in the CDR3. V dropped 2 bases and J dropped 7; count of bases not matched to a gene: 2. The CDR3, as DNA: TGCGCCAGCAGTGAGCCGGGACAGGGTGAAGCTTTCTTT. Its protein is CASSEPGQGEAFF.

V and J are TRBV10-2 and TRBJ2-1; 10 nucleotides agree with TRBD1. Losses at the gene ends were 8 bases for V and 9 bases for J; bases not matched to a gene: 4. Germline V CDR1 and CDR2: WSHSY, SAAADI. CDR3 length: 12 amino acids. Written as DNA, the CDR3 is TGCGCCAGCCGGGACAGGGGCTCTGAGCAGTTCTTC. Its translation is CASRDRGSEQFF.

V gene TRBV11-2 combines with J gene TRBJ2-4; maybe TRBD2 (6 bases). CDR3 length: 16 residues. Deletions cut 6 bases from V and 5 bases from J, with 20 bases between. Germline V lookup: CDR1 SGHAT, CDR2 FQNNGV. The CDR3: CASSQGLPRTQNIQYF. The CDR3 DNA reads TGTGCCAGCAGTCAGGGACTCCCGAGGACCCAAAACATTCAGTACTTC.

The chain recombines TRBV19 with TRBJ1-6; tentative D call: TRBD1 (5 bases). The ends were cut back, 8 bases at V and 2 bases at J, with 10 bases in the middle. The CDR3 sequence is 14 residues long. The germline V gene encodes CDR1 LNHDA and CDR2 SQIVND (reference sequence). CDR3 nucleotides: TGTGCCAGTGGGGGGGACCCCTATAATTCACCCCTCCACTTT. Its translation: CASGGDPYNSPLHF.

The chain uses TRBV18 and TRBJ1-6; D is possibly TRBD1 (5 bases). The CDR3 extends over 14 amino acids. Per the germline V gene, CDR1 is KGHSH and CDR2 is LQKENI. V dropped 8 bases and J dropped 9 bases, with 17 bases sitting between them. In nucleotides, the CDR3 is TGTGCCAGCCGGGACCAATCGGGAAGTTCACCCCTCCACTTT. It is translated as CASRDQSGSSPLHF.